In its sample, the clone carrying this TCR beta chain was seen many times. The antigen remains unidentified. The time point: sample taken at primary tumor resection. A total of about 73 untreated early-stage non-small cell lung cancer patients served as donors. TCRs were sequenced from unsorted whole RNA of tumor, nontumor lung or PBMC. The data are from a study of spatial heterogeneity in lung cancer. Study in general: Combinations of a unique TCR and a UMI were tallied in raw reads, and on average each appeared more than ten times.

Every TCR cDNA molecule bore its own unique molecular identifier. TCRdb independently ran MiXCR on the 5' RACE reads; one entry per CDR3 protein. The profile covers about 100,000 distinct CDR3 sequences, with nearly 4.5% appearing a single time and about 20% taken by the ten largest. Findings of the study overall: Tumoral mutation counts were tracked by counts of expanded intratumoral alpha and beta TCRs.

The CDR3 consists of 15 residues. V lost 4 bases and J 6 bases, leaving 15 bases between the germline ends. The sample in question was lung tumor tissue, obtained at surgery. The chain links TRBV12-3 or TRBV12-4 to TRBJ2-2, with D unclear. This TCR was recovered from a male donor with early-stage non-small cell lung cancer. As DNA, the CDR3 is TGTGCCAGCAGTTCCCGGTCCTCTAGTCCCGGGGAGCTGTTTTTT. Protein product: CASSSRSSSPGELFF.